In this sample, the clone carrying this TCR beta chain turned up many times. Two oligonucleotides, mixed equimolar, formed the beta constant-region primer covering TRBC1 and TRBC2. TCRdb reanalysed the UMI-ligation and nested PCR reads using MiXCR and keeps one entry per CDR3 protein. The sample has 120,000 to 150,000 distinct CDR3 sequences, about a sixth seen once. The data derive from a study of naive and memory T cell subsets. After the first PCR, alpha and beta chain libraries were processed separately. CD8 T cells were positively selected from what remained after CD4 positive selection. There are 14 residues in the CDR3. The V end was cut by 7 bases, the J end by 3 bases, with 15 bases between. Germline CDR1 is MDHEN and CDR2 is SYDVKM.

This sequence originates from a human donor in good health. Sequenced sample: naive CD4+ T cells from blood. The chain combines TRBV28 with TRBJ2-5; D gene unclear. CDR3 region: CASNQLSGEETQYF. The CDR3 DNA is TGTGCCAGCAACCAACTGTCCGGAGAAGAGACCCAGTACTTC.